Listed below are T cell receptor beta chains from one sample, sequenced in a study of T-cell memory formation after mild COVID-19. TCRdb re-called the 5' RACE reads with MiXCR, one entry per CDR3 protein. Found here are about 130,000 distinct CDR3 sequences, around a sixth of them singletons; the top ten hold roughly 13%. Material for sequencing was PBMCs or a T cell subset sorted from them (not recorded which). The receptors come from an adult woman who had mild COVID-19 (a few samples of this study predate the infection). Cell type and time point are not known. CDR3s include the opening cysteine and the closing phenylalanine or tryptophan. The D gene is left open where the match is weak. Expanded clones are given a class, and other clones once, few, many or no size at all.

clone size: few
V gene: TRBV18
D gene: NA
J gene: TRBJ2-4
CDR3 DNA: TGTGCCAGCTCACCTCTCGGCGAGGGGGCCAAAAACATTCAGTACTTC
CDR3 protein: CASSPLGEGAKNIQYF

clone size: NA
V gene: TRBV18
D gene: NA
J gene: TRBJ2-3
CDR3 DNA: TGTGCCAGCTCACCCAGGGCCACCCCCGGGGATACGCAGTATTTT
CDR3 protein: CASSPRATPGDTQYF

clone size: NA
V gene: TRBV20-1
D gene: NA
J gene: TRBJ2-7
CDR3 DNA: TGCAGTGCTAGCCGGGGACTTGACTCCTACGAGCAGTACTTC
CDR3 protein: CSASRGLDSYEQYF

clone size: NA
V gene: TRBV7-6
D gene: NA
J gene: TRBJ2-2
CDR3 DNA: TGTGCCAGCAGCTTAGGGTCTATGGGGTTGGAGCTGTTTTTT
CDR3 protein: CASSLGSMGLELFF

clone size: few
V gene: TRBV18
D gene: NA
J gene: TRBJ1-1
CDR3 DNA: TGTGCCAGCTCACCACGGGCAGGGATGAACACTGAAGCTTTCTTT
CDR3 protein: CASSPRAGMNTEAFF

clone size: few
V gene: TRBV12-3/TRBV12-4
D gene: TRBD1
J gene: TRBJ2-7
CDR3 DNA: TGTGCCAGCAGTCGCCCTGCCGGGACAGGGTCCTACGAGCAGTACTTC
CDR3 protein: CASSRPAGTGSYEQYF

clone size: NA
V gene: TRBV3-1
D gene: NA
J gene: TRBJ2-1
CDR3 DNA: TGTGCCAGCAGCCAAGATAAGATTATTAGGTATGAGCAGTTCTTC
CDR3 protein: CASSQDKIIRYEQFF

clone size: NA
V gene: TRBV5-1
D gene: TRBD1
J gene: TRBJ1-3
CDR3 DNA: TGCGCCAGCCGGACAGGGGATGGAAACACCATATATTTT
CDR3 protein: CASRTGDGNTIYF

clone size: NA
V gene: TRBV19
D gene: NA
J gene: TRBJ2-1
CDR3 DNA: TGTGCCAGTAGTGCCGACAGGTCATCGAGGAATGAGCAGTTCTTC
CDR3 protein: CASSADRSSRNEQFF

clone size: NA
V gene: TRBV4-1
D gene: NA
J gene: TRBJ2-1
CDR3 DNA: TGCGCCAGCAGCCAAGTTGACAATGAGCAGTTCTTC
CDR3 protein: CASSQVDNEQFF

clone size: NA
V gene: TRBV6-5
D gene: NA
J gene: TRBJ2-7
CDR3 DNA: TGTGCCAGTGGGTTTCTGAGGGGGGATTACGAGCAGTACTTC
CDR3 protein: CASGFLRGDYEQYF

clone size: NA
V gene: TRBV5-1
D gene: TRBD2
J gene: TRBJ2-3
CDR3 DNA: TGCGCCAGCCGACTAGCGGGGGGGGTGTCAGATACGCAGTATTTT
CDR3 protein: CASRLAGGVSDTQYF

clone size: NA
V gene: TRBV27
D gene: TRBD2
J gene: TRBJ2-7
CDR3 DNA: TGTGCCAGCAGTTGGTTAGCGGGGGGGACCTACGAGCAGTACTTC
CDR3 protein: CASSWLAGGTYEQYF

clone size: NA
V gene: TRBV9
D gene: TRBD2
J gene: TRBJ2-5
CDR3 DNA: TGTGCCAGCAGCGCTGGACTACTAGCGGGAGTGGCCCAAGAGACCCAGTACTTC
CDR3 protein: CASSAGLLAGVAQETQYF

clone size: medium-sized
V gene: TRBV7-8
D gene: TRBD2
J gene: TRBJ2-3
CDR3 DNA: TGTGCCAGCAGCTTACCGGGGGGAACGGGCACAGATACGCAGTATTTT
CDR3 protein: CASSLPGGTGTDTQYF

clone size: NA
V gene: TRBV24-1
D gene: NA
J gene: TRBJ1-2
CDR3 DNA: TGTGCCACCAGTGACGCAGGGGCTGATGGATATGGCTACACCTTC
CDR3 protein: CATSDAGADGYGYTF

clone size: NA
V gene: TRBV29-1
D gene: TRBD1
J gene: TRBJ2-4
CDR3 DNA: TGCAGCGTTGGGTTGTGGGACAGGCAAAACATTCAGTACTTC
CDR3 protein: CSVGLWDRQNIQYF

clone size: few
V gene: TRBV3-1
D gene: TRBD2
J gene: TRBJ2-7
CDR3 DNA: TGTGCCAGCAGCCCGGGACTAGCGGGGCCCTACGAGCAGTACTTC
CDR3 protein: CASSPGLAGPYEQYF

clone size: NA
V gene: TRBV12-3/TRBV12-4
D gene: TRBD2
J gene: TRBJ2-5
CDR3 DNA: TGTGCCAGCAGTAACTTGGGACTAGCGGGAGGATCGGGGGAGACCCAGTACTTC
CDR3 protein: CASSNLGLAGGSGETQYF

clone size: NA
V gene: TRBV5-5
D gene: TRBD1
J gene: TRBJ2-3
CDR3 DNA: TGTGCCAGCAGCCATGGACAGGGGAGCACAGATACGCAGTATTTT
CDR3 protein: CASSHGQGSTDTQYF

clone size: few
V gene: TRBV7-9
D gene: TRBD1
J gene: TRBJ2-7
CDR3 DNA: TGTGCCAGCAGCGCCACAGGGGGCCTTAACTACGAGCAGTACTTC
CDR3 protein: CASSATGGLNYEQYF

clone size: NA
V gene: TRBV13
D gene: TRBD2
J gene: TRBJ2-7
CDR3 DNA: TGTGCCAGCAGACTTAGCGGGAGGCTATACGAGCAGTACTTC
CDR3 protein: CASRLSGRLYEQYF

clone size: few
V gene: TRBV5-5
D gene: TRBD2
J gene: TRBJ2-5
CDR3 DNA: TGTGCCAGCAGCTCCCCCCGGGGGGGTTTTGAAGAGACCCAGTACTTC
CDR3 protein: CASSSPRGGFEETQYF

clone size: few
V gene: TRBV5-1
D gene: TRBD2
J gene: TRBJ2-1
CDR3 DNA: TGCGCCAGCAGCTTACTAGCGGACCTATACAATGAGCAGTTCTTC
CDR3 protein: CASSLLADLYNEQFF

clone size: few
V gene: TRBV4-2
D gene: TRBD1
J gene: TRBJ1-1
CDR3 DNA: TGTGCCAGCAGCCACGACAGGGGGCGAAGCACTGAAGCTTTCTTT
CDR3 protein: CASSHDRGRSTEAFF

clone size: NA
V gene: TRBV19
D gene: TRBD1
J gene: TRBJ1-1
CDR3 DNA: TGTGCCAGTAGTCCCCAGGGACAGATCACTGAAGCTTTCTTT
CDR3 protein: CASSPQGQITEAFF

clone size: few
V gene: TRBV15
D gene: NA
J gene: TRBJ2-5
CDR3 DNA: TGTGCCACCTCCGAAGGGGGAGAGACCCAGTACTTC
CDR3 protein: CATSEGGETQYF

clone size: NA
V gene: TRBV30
D gene: NA
J gene: TRBJ2-3
CDR3 DNA: TGTGCCTCGACAGCGCCTAAAAGAACAGATACGCAGTATTTT
CDR3 protein: CASTAPKRTDTQYF

clone size: few
V gene: TRBV12-3/TRBV12-4
D gene: NA
J gene: TRBJ1-2
CDR3 DNA: TGTGCCAGCAGGTATACAGGGAAAACTGGCTACACCTTC
CDR3 protein: CASRYTGKTGYTF

clone size: many
V gene: TRBV3-1
D gene: TRBD2
J gene: TRBJ2-7
CDR3 DNA: TGTGCCAGCAGCCAAGATGGTGGACTAGAATACTTC
CDR3 protein: CASSQDGGLEYF

clone size: few
V gene: TRBV5-1
D gene: NA
J gene: TRBJ1-5
CDR3 DNA: TGCGCCAGCAGCTTGTCGTCAGCAAGCAATCAGCCCCAGCATTTT
CDR3 protein: CASSLSSASNQPQHF

clone size: NA
V gene: TRBV25-1
D gene: NA
J gene: TRBJ2-6
CDR3 DNA: TGTGCCAGCAGTGGGCTAGGGGGGGAATCTGGGGCCAACGTCCTGACTTTC
CDR3 protein: CASSGLGGESGANVLTF

clone size: few
V gene: TRBV2
D gene: NA
J gene: TRBJ2-3
CDR3 DNA: TGTGCCAGCAGTGAAAACGACTATATATGGGATACGCAGTATTTT
CDR3 protein: CASSENDYIWDTQYF

clone size: NA
V gene: TRBV7-8
D gene: TRBD1
J gene: TRBJ1-5
CDR3 DNA: TGTGACAGCAGCTTAGGAGGGACAGGGAGGCAGCCCCAGCATTTT
CDR3 protein: CDSSLGGTGRQPQHF

clone size: NA
V gene: TRBV4-2
D gene: NA
J gene: TRBJ2-2
CDR3 DNA: TGTGCCAGCAGCCAGGGGACGACCGGGGAGCTGTTTTTT
CDR3 protein: CASSQGTTGELFF

clone size: NA
V gene: TRBV12-3/TRBV12-4
D gene: NA
J gene: TRBJ1-5
CDR3 DNA: TGTGCCAGCAGTTTAGCCTCGACGGCGGGACAGCCCCAGCATTTT
CDR3 protein: CASSLASTAGQPQHF

clone size: few
V gene: TRBV4-1
D gene: NA
J gene: TRBJ1-2
CDR3 DNA: TGCGCCAGCAGCCAAGGGATAACCCAGAGTACCACTACCGATGGCTACACCTTC
CDR3 protein: CASSQGITQSTTTDGYTF

clone size: NA
V gene: TRBV7-9
D gene: NA
J gene: TRBJ2-2
CDR3 DNA: TGTGCCAGCAGCGACGGAAGAAGGGCTGCGAACACCGGGGAGCTGTTTTTT
CDR3 protein: CASSDGRRAANTGELFF

clone size: NA
V gene: TRBV5-5
D gene: TRBD1
J gene: TRBJ1-2
CDR3 DNA: TGTGCCAGCAGCTCCCGGACAGGGTCTAACTATGGCTACACCTTC
CDR3 protein: CASSSRTGSNYGYTF

clone size: few
V gene: TRBV9
D gene: NA
J gene: TRBJ2-7
CDR3 DNA: TGTGCCAGCAGTCCAGGCGCCCGGGACACCCTCCCGTCGTACTACGAGCAGTACTTC
CDR3 protein: CASSPGARDTLPSYYEQYF

clone size: few
V gene: TRBV5-6
D gene: NA
J gene: TRBJ1-2
CDR3 DNA: TGTGCCAGCAGAAGGTACTATGGACAGATTTCTAACTATGGCTACACCTTC
CDR3 protein: CASRRYYGQISNYGYTF

clone size: NA
V gene: TRBV11-3
D gene: TRBD1
J gene: TRBJ2-4
CDR3 DNA: TGTGCCAGCAGCTTAGAGGGGACAGTAGCCAAAAACATTCAGTACTTC
CDR3 protein: CASSLEGTVAKNIQYF

clone size: NA
V gene: TRBV3-1
D gene: NA
J gene: TRBJ2-3
CDR3 DNA: TGTGCCAGCAGCCAAGACGAAGGTCCGGGGGATACGCAGTATTTT
CDR3 protein: CASSQDEGPGDTQYF

clone size: few
V gene: TRBV5-1
D gene: TRBD1
J gene: TRBJ2-3
CDR3 DNA: TGCGCCAGCAGCTTGGTAACAGGGGTCAGCACAGATACGCAGTATTTT
CDR3 protein: CASSLVTGVSTDTQYF

clone size: NA
V gene: TRBV6-5
D gene: NA
J gene: TRBJ1-1
CDR3 DNA: TGTGCCAGCAGTTACTCGATTAAAGTGGAGGCTTTCTTT
CDR3 protein: CASSYSIKVEAFF

clone size: NA
V gene: TRBV5-1
D gene: TRBD1
J gene: TRBJ1-1
CDR3 DNA: TGCGCCAGCAGCCGGGGACAGGAGATCACTGAAGCTTTCTTT
CDR3 protein: CASSRGQEITEAFF

clone size: NA
V gene: TRBV4-1
D gene: NA
J gene: TRBJ2-1
CDR3 DNA: TGCGCCAGCAGCCCTGGACTCCTCAATGAGCAGTTCTTC
CDR3 protein: CASSPGLLNEQFF

clone size: many
V gene: TRBV12-3/TRBV12-4
D gene: TRBD2
J gene: TRBJ2-1
CDR3 DNA: TGTGCCAGCAGTCGGCCGGGACTAGCGGGAGTATCCTACAATGAGCAGTTCTTC
CDR3 protein: CASSRPGLAGVSYNEQFF

clone size: NA
V gene: TRBV5-5
D gene: NA
J gene: TRBJ1-1
CDR3 DNA: TGTGCCAGCAGCTTGGAACTAGGGGAAGCTTTCTTT
CDR3 protein: CASSLELGEAFF

clone size: few
V gene: TRBV20-1
D gene: TRBD2
J gene: TRBJ2-2
CDR3 DNA: TGCAGTGCTAGACGGACTAGCGGGAGGTCTACCGGGGAGCTGTTTTTT
CDR3 protein: CSARRTSGRSTGELFF

clone size: NA
V gene: TRBV4-3
D gene: TRBD2
J gene: TRBJ2-1
CDR3 DNA: TGCGCCAGCTCACCAGGGACTAGCGGTCACAATGAGCAGTTCTTC
CDR3 protein: CASSPGTSGHNEQFF